Listed here are 27 T cell receptor beta chains from one sample, sequenced in a study of blood T cells in healthy people across ages. Through a sample-barcoded 5' primer and a J-beta primer mix, a second PCR was run for about 6 to 12 cycles. TCRdb fed the 5' RACE reads into MiXCR, producing one record per CDR3 protein. Seen here are about 1.5 million distinct CDR3 sequences, under 55% observed once, and the top ten hold under 5%. Specimen: blood. The receptors originated from a woman aged 18-30 years in good health.

Here the CDR3 DNA reads TGCAGTGCAAGGAAGGAAGAGACCCAGTACTTC. Protein: CSARKEETQYF. This chain links TRBV20-1 with TRBJ2-5; D remains ambiguous. The CDR3 loop spans 11 amino acids. V dropped 6 bases and J dropped 3 bases, with 8 bases sitting between them. The V gene's germline CDR1 is DFQATT and CDR2 SNEGSKA (reference sequence).

This rearrangement joins TRBV29-1 to TRBJ2-7; D is perhaps TRBD1 (6 bases). V dropped 5 bases and J dropped 0 bases, with 11 bases sitting between them. There are 13 residues in the CDR3. In germline, CDR1 is SQVTM, CDR2 ANQGSEA. The CDR3 reads CSVKGHLSYEQYF. The CDR3 DNA is TGCAGCGTTAAGGGACACCTCTCCTACGAGCAGTACTTC.

This clonotype has a handful of counts. This chain links TRBV4-3 with TRBJ2-1; D is uncertain. The CDR3 has 13 amino acids. From germline, CDR1 is LGHNA and CDR2 YSLEER. V shed 3 bases and J shed 7 bases, with 10 bases lying between them. The CDR3 protein is CASSHTTQNEQFF. In DNA, the CDR3 is TGCGCCAGCAGCCATACCACACAGAATGAGCAGTTCTTC.

The sample holds a few counts of this clonotype. V is TRBV7-9 and J is TRBJ1-5, with D hard to call. V was pared by 1 base and J by 11 bases, with 12 bases between. In germline, CDR1 is SEHNR, CDR2 FQNEAQ (reference sequence). The CDR3 spans 13 residues. CDR3 sequence (DNA): TGTGCCAGCAGCTTAGTGGGTGTGGATGCCCAGCATTTT. Residues: CASSLVGVDAQHF.

The chain combines TRBV10-3 with TRBJ1-5; 7 bases are shared with TRBD1. CDR1 and CDR2 (germline): ENHRY, SYGVKD. The CDR3 sequence is 15 residues long. With 4 bases clipped from V and 1 base from J, the junction kept 4 bases outside the gene matches. CDR3 sequence reads: CAISAAGGSNQPQHF. The CDR3, as DNA: TGTGCCATCAGTGCTGCAGGGGGAAGCAATCAGCCCCAGCATTTT.

This rearrangement joins TRBV6-1 to TRBJ1-4; perhaps TRBD1 as D (5 bases). With 6 bases removed from V and 2 bases from J, the gap between germline ends came to 22 bases. In germline, CDR1 is MNHNS, CDR2 SASEGT. The CDR3 is 18 residues long. CDR3 in DNA: TGTGCCAGCAGCCCTGCTGTCGAGGGACCAGGCACTAATGAAAAACTGTTTTTT. It is translated as CASSPAVEGPGTNEKLFF.

Details on this clonotype: One junction end does not reproduce the germline sequence, and a read error may be involved. The V and J genes are TRBV7-2 and TRBJ1-1; D gene unclear. The CDR3 runs to 16 residues. Germline loops: CDR1 SGHTA, CDR2 FQGNSA. CDR3 DNA sequence: TGTGCCAGTAGCTTAGATTCCCTACGAGGGAACACTGAAGCTTTCTTT. Protein: CASSLDSLRGNTEAFF.

This clonotype occurred a few times. The rearrangement joins TRBV28 to TRBJ1-6; D might be TRBD1 (5 bases). The germline gives CDR1 MDHEN, CDR2 SYDVKM. The CDR3 consists of 14 residues. Trimming removed 5 bases from V and 9 bases from J, with 14 bases in between. The CDR3 protein is CASSPGTGFSPLHF. CDR3 nucleotide sequence: TGTGCCAGCAGTCCCGGGACTGGTTTTTCACCCCTCCACTTT.

This clonotype was recorded a few times. The chain has TRBV28 and TRBJ2-3; unclear D gene. The germline V gene encodes CDR1 MDHEN and CDR2 SYDVKM. Deletions cut 5 bases from V and 4 bases from J, with 10 bases between. The CDR3 runs 13 residues. In nucleotides, the CDR3 is TGTGCCAGCAGTAGCGTTTCGCCAGATACGCAGTATTTT. This encodes CASSSVSPDTQYF.

This clonotype was seen more than once but under ten times. The chain combines TRBV9 with TRBJ2-7, with D possibly being TRBD2 (6 bases). V was clipped by 4 bases and J by 4 bases, with 18 bases between them. Per the germline V gene, CDR1 is SGDLS and CDR2 is YYNGEE. The CDR3 contains 15 residues. Here the CDR3 reads CASSTRGTELYEQYF. The CDR3 region has the DNA TGTGCCAGCAGCACACGCGGGACCGAACTTTACGAGCAGTACTTC.

The V and J genes are TRBV20-1 and TRBJ2-5; the match to TRBD1 covers 12 bases. From germline, CDR1 is DFQATT and CDR2 SNEGSKA (reference sequence). The length of the CDR3 is 15 residues. V lost 3 bases and J lost 11; bases outside the gene matches: 13. The DNA of the CDR3 is TGCAGTGCTAGTGCCACCGGGACAGGGGGCAAGAAGCAGTACTTC. Translating it yields CSASATGTGGKKQYF.

Turning to this clonotype: This may be a read error, as it is one base from a much larger clone. The V gene is TRBV6-2 or TRBV6-3, the J gene TRBJ2-1, with 10 nucleotides matching TRBD2. Germline-derived CDR1 and CDR2 are MNHEY and SVGEGT. The CDR3 contains 15 residues. CDR3 sequence reads: CAGSASGSSYNEQFF. The CDR3 bases are TGTGCCGGCAGCGCTAGCGGGAGCTCCTACAATGAGCAGTTCTTC.

In this sample, this clonotype turned up many times. The J gene is TRBJ1-2, the V gene TRBV25-1; D gene ambiguous. V was shortened by 1 base and J by 4 bases, with 16 bases between the two germline ends. The germline gives CDR1 MGHDK, CDR2 SYGVNS. The CDR3 contains 16 residues. The CDR3 DNA reads as TGTGCCAGCAGTGAATTTCGGGCGGAGGGTGGCTATGGCTACACCTTC. This gives the protein CASSEFRAEGGYGYTF.

The chain links TRBV27 to TRBJ1-5, with unresolved D. Trimming removed 5 bases from V and 2 bases from J, with 19 bases in between. The germline CDR1 and CDR2 sequences are MNHEY and SMNVEV (reference sequence). The CDR3 loop spans 17 amino acids. The CDR3 bases are TGTGCCAGCAGTCTGGGTGGAGGGCCTCTTGGCAATCAGCCCCAGCATTTT. The encoded protein is CASSLGGGPLGNQPQHF.

The J gene is TRBJ1-2, the V gene TRBV27; 10 nucleotides match TRBD1. Germline V CDR1 and CDR2: MNHEY, SMNVEV (reference sequence). V gave up 5 bases and J gave up 8 bases; unmatched junction bases: 5. This CDR3 is built from 13 residues. The CDR3 region has the DNA TGTGCCAGCAGTGGGGGACAGGGGTTGGGCTACACCTTC. Translation: CASSGGQGLGYTF.

This clonotype has only a few counts. The CDR3 sequence: CSGTRDRGGYTEAFF. The CDR3 coding sequence is TGCAGTGGGACCAGAGACAGGGGCGGGTACACTGAAGCTTTCTTT. This chain joins TRBV20-1 and TRBJ1-1, with 8 bases matching TRBD1. The CDR3 covers 15 residues. V lost 7 bases, J lost 3 bases, and 13 bases stayed unmatched. Germline values: CDR1 DFQATT, CDR2 SNEGSKA (reference sequence).

The table lists this clonotype with a few counts. This chain links TRBV7-2 with TRBJ2-3, with 11 bases that match TRBD1. The length of the CDR3 is 16 residues. CDR1 SGHTA and CDR2 FQGNSA come from the germline V gene. V was clipped by 5 bases and J by 2 bases; unmatched bases: 6. In DNA, the CDR3 is TGTGCCAGCAGCCTCGGACAGGGGGCTATCACAGATACGCAGTATTTT. Its translation: CASSLGQGAITDTQYF.

The chain recombines TRBV6-5 with TRBJ1-1; weak D call: TRBD1 (6 bases). Trimming removed 6 bases at V and 1 base at J, with 12 bases between. CDR3 length equals 14 residues. Germline CDR1 reads MNHEY; CDR2 reads SVGAGI. The CDR3 region has the DNA TGTGCCAGCAGCCCACCGACAGGGAACACTGAAGCTTTCTTT. This sequence encodes CASSPPTGNTEAFF.

The sample holds one count of this clonotype. The rearrangement links TRBV7-2 to TRBJ2-1; no clear D gene. Germline V CDR1 and CDR2: SGHTA, FQGNSA. V was clipped by 1 base and J by 7 bases, with 20 bases between them. This CDR3 comprises 17 residues. The CDR3, as DNA: TGTGCCAGCAGCTTAGTCCCCTTAGCATCCTTGGGGAATGAGCAGTTCTTC. Translating it yields CASSLVPLASLGNEQFF.

The chain recombines TRBV6-5 with TRBJ2-1; the D gene could be TRBD1 or TRBD2 (5 bases each). The germline gives CDR1 MNHEY, CDR2 SVGAGI. This CDR3 has 14 residues. V gave up 2 bases and J gave up 4 bases, with 9 bases separating them. CDR3: CASSYGGVYNEQFF. CDR3 sequence (DNA): TGTGCCAGCAGTTACGGGGGAGTTTACAATGAGCAGTTCTTC.

The table lists this clonotype with a few counts. V usage is TRBV20-1 and J usage is TRBJ2-3, with D possibly matching TRBD1 (6 bases). The germline V gene has CDR1 DFQATT and CDR2 SNEGSKA (reference sequence). With 3 bases removed from V and 3 bases from J, the gap between germline ends came to 13 bases. This CDR3 contains 14 residues. The CDR3 here is CSASWTAWTDTQYF. DNA for the CDR3: TGCAGTGCTAGTTGGACAGCATGGACAGATACGCAGTATTTT.

Only a few counts were recorded for this clonotype. The J gene is TRBJ2-7, the V gene TRBV7-2; D is ambiguous. The CDR3 is 14 amino acids. Trimming pared 4 bases from V and 0 bases from J, leaving 10 bases between. CDR1 is SGHTA and CDR2 is FQGNSA in the germline V gene. The CDR3 DNA follows: TGTGCCAGCAGCTCTCAATTATCCTCCTACGAGCAGTACTTC. It encodes CASSSQLSSYEQYF.

This clonotype occurred a few times. The chain combines TRBV12-5 with TRBJ1-2, with 9 positions matching TRBD1. The CDR3 spans 16 residues. V lost 5 bases and J lost 3; bases outside the gene matches: 10. Germline V gives CDR1 LGHNT, CDR2 FRNRAP. The CDR3 region is CASGVAGTGMDYGYTF. CDR3 nucleotide sequence: TGTGCTAGTGGTGTGGCCGGGACAGGGATGGACTATGGCTACACCTTC.

The rearrangement uses TRBV29-1 and TRBJ2-3; D remains ambiguous. V lost 1 base and J 4 bases, leaving 6 bases between the germline ends. Germline values: CDR1 SQVTM, CDR2 ANQGSEA. CDR3 size: 12 residues. The CDR3 nucleotides are TGCAGCGTTGAAGTAGTCTCAGATACGCAGTATTTT. Translated: CSVEVVSDTQYF.

The chain links TRBV14 to TRBJ2-1, with D perhaps assigned TRBD1 or TRBD2 (5 bases each). Germline CDR1 SGHDN, CDR2 FVKESK. The CDR3 consists of 15 residues. Trimming left V 1 base short and J 2 bases short, with 9 bases between. CDR3 amino acids: CASSQVRGAYNEQFF. The DNA of the CDR3 is TGTGCCAGCAGCCAAGTACGAGGGGCCTACAATGAGCAGTTCTTC.

This clonotype was seen more than once but under ten times. The rearrangement joins TRBV20-1 to TRBJ2-7, with 7 bases that match TRBD1. The CDR3 length is 14 residues. CDR1 is DFQATT, CDR2 SNEGSKA, per germline (reference sequence). The trim removed 5 bases at V and 0 bases at J, leaving 7 bases unmatched. CDR3 in DNA: TGCAGTGCTCACAGGGGCGCGGACTCCTACGAGCAGTACTTC. This encodes CSAHRGADSYEQYF.

The V call is TRBV14, the J call TRBJ2-1, with D maybe TRBD2 (5 bases). V lost 4 bases to trimming and J lost 5 bases, with 15 bases between them. Germline CDR1 and CDR2: SGHDN and FVKESK. CDR3 size: 15 residues. CDR3 sequence (DNA): TGTGCCAGCAGCCGCCGGGATGGAAGGGACAATGAGCAGTTCTTC. Its protein is CASSRRDGRDNEQFF.